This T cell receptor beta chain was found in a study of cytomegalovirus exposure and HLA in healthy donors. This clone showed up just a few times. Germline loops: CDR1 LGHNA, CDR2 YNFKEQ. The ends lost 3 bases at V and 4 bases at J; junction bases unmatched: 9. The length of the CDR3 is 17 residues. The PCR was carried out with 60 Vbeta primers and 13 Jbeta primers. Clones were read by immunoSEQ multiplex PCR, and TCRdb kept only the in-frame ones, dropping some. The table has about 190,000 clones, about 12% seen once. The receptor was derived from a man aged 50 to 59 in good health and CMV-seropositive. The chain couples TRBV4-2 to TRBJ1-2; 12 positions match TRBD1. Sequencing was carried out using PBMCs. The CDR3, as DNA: TGTGCCAGCAGCCAGCCCGGGACAGGGGGCTTGGGCTATGGCTACACCTTC. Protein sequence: CASSQPGTGGLGYGYTF.